The TCR beta chain described here comes from a study of T cell clusters in autoimmune cytopenias. Approximately 36,000 genome equivalents of blood DNA were amplified for TRB. One tube held mixed TRB-A and TRB-B primer pools for touch-down PCR. For each CDR3 protein, TCRdb gives one entry from its re-call of the multiplex PCR reads, without DNA. The sample table sets out 6,000 to 9,500 distinct CDR3 sequences. Germline CDR1 reads LGHNA; CDR2 reads YSLEER. This CDR3 comprises 15 residues. The TCR was taken from a human donor with an autoimmune cytopenia or autoimmune hepatitis (not recorded which). The sequencing sample was made of peripheral blood. The chain links TRBV4-3 to TRBJ2-1. CDR3 region: CASSPDRSSYNEQFF.